This T cell receptor (beta chain) originates from a study of T cell responses to AZD1222 COVID-19 vaccine. Libraries were prepared by immunoSEQ multiplex PCR; TCRdb keeps only in-frame clonotypes and omits some of them. The sample consists of about 120,000 clones, around nine tenths of them appearing once. The germline V gene encodes CDR1 SGHDT and CDR2 YYEEEE. V was shortened by 3 bases and J by 0 bases, with 22 bases between the two germline ends. There are 19 residues in the CDR3. The TCR comes from an adult in good health. Material: peripheral blood, obtained on day 0 of AZD1222 vaccination. The chain recombines TRBV5-6 with TRBJ1-5; D possibly corresponds to TRBD1 (6 bases). CDR3 in amino acids: CASSSTSGVLRYSNQPQHF. CDR3 DNA sequence: TGTGCCAGCAGCTCGACCTCAGGGGTTCTGAGATATAGCAATCAGCCCCAGCATTTT.